Listed below are T cell receptor beta chains from one sample, sequenced in a study of shared clonotypes between healthy human individuals. Produced via immunoSEQ multiplex PCR; TCRdb's table is partial and in-frame only. The repertoire includes hundreds of thousands of clones, 90% to 98% of them detected once, and approximately 0.2% sits in the top ten. The sample comprised naive CD8+ T cells sorted from blood. The receptors originated from a man aged 25 to 40 in good health. CDR3s include the opening cysteine and the closing phenylalanine or tryptophan. A D gene is named only where the DNA matches it firmly. Clone size is not always given. Where it is, it says once, few, many or a class for expanded clones.

size: .; V: TRBV9; J: TRBJ2-1; D: .; DNA: TGTGCCAGCAGCCCGCTAGCTTACAATGAGCAGTTCTTC; CDR3: CASSPLAYNEQFF
size: .; V: TRBV13; J: TRBJ2-7; D: .; DNA: TGTGCCAGCAGCTTACAGGGTAATAATGCCGAGCAGTACTTC; CDR3: CASSLQGNNAEQYF
size: .; V: TRBV21-1; J: TRBJ2-1; D: .; DNA: TGTGCCAGCCCTCCTTGGGATGAGCAGTTCTTC; CDR3: CASPPWDEQFF
size: .; V: TRBV19; J: TRBJ2-2; D: TRBD1; DNA: TGTGCCTCAAGGGGGCTAGGGCCCAACACCGGGGAGCTGTTTTTT; CDR3: CASRGLGPNTGELFF
size: .; V: TRBV10-1; J: TRBJ2-2; D: .; DNA: TGCGCCAGCAGTGAGTCGCAGACAGGTTACCCCGGGGAGCTGTTTTTT; CDR3: CASSESQTGYPGELFF
size: .; V: TRBV5-4; J: TRBJ2-7; D: .; DNA: TGTGCCAGCAGCTTGGGACTAACGTCCGATTATGCCTACGAGCAGTACTTC; CDR3: CASSLGLTSDYAYEQYF
size: .; V: TRBV27; J: TRBJ1-1; D: .; DNA: TGTGCCAGCAGTTTATGGGGACTTCGAGGGGAAGCTTTCTTT; CDR3: CASSLWGLRGEAFF
size: .; V: TRBV4-2; J: TRBJ2-7; D: TRBD2; DNA: TGTGCCAGCAGCCAAGTTGCCGTGACTAGCGGCTACGAGCAGTACTTC; CDR3: CASSQVAVTSGYEQYF
size: .; V: TRBV19; J: TRBJ1-1; D: TRBD1; DNA: TGTGCCAGTAGCCGCTTGTTGGGACAGGGAGGGGGCACTGAAGCTTTCTTT; CDR3: CASSRLLGQGGGTEAFF
size: .; V: TRBV7-6; J: TRBJ2-7; D: TRBD2; DNA: TGTGCCAGCAGTTTGGGACTAGCGGAAACCTACGAGCAGTACTTC; CDR3: CASSLGLAETYEQYF
size: once; V: TRBV19; J: TRBJ1-2; D: .; DNA: TGTGCCAGTAGTCCCCTAGCGGGGTTCTATGGCTACACCTTC; CDR3: CASSPLAGFYGYTF
size: .; V: TRBV9; J: TRBJ1-1; D: .; DNA: TGTGCCAGCAGCGTAGGAGAGGTATGGACTGAAGCTTTCTTT; CDR3: CASSVGEVWTEAFF
size: few; V: TRBV27; J: TRBJ1-1; D: TRBD1; DNA: TGTGCCAGCAGTGAAAGGGGACAGGGAAGGCGCGCTTTCTTT; CDR3: CASSERGQGRRAFF
size: .; V: TRBV18; J: TRBJ2-1; D: TRBD1; DNA: TGTGCCAGCTCACCAAAGGGGGCAATCTACAATGAGCAGTTCTTC; CDR3: CASSPKGAIYNEQFF
size: .; V: TRBV9; J: TRBJ2-3; D: TRBD2; DNA: TGTGCCAGCAGCGTAAGATTTGGAAGCGGGAGGGATTCAGATACGCAGTATTTT; CDR3: CASSVRFGSGRDSDTQYF
size: .; V: TRBV5-1; J: TRBJ1-1; D: .; DNA: TGCGCCAGCAGCTTGTATTTTGCGTCAGCCAACCGACTGAACACTGAAGCTTTCTTT; CDR3: CASSLYFASANRLNTEAFF
size: .; V: TRBV7-9; J: TRBJ2-3; D: TRBD1; DNA: TGTGCCAGCAGCGGGGTTGTGACAGGGGCATCAGATACGCAGTATTTT; CDR3: CASSGVVTGASDTQYF
size: .; V: TRBV2; J: TRBJ2-2; D: .; DNA: TGTGCCAGCAGTGGTTACTACACCGGGGAGCTGTTTTTT; CDR3: CASSGYYTGELFF
size: .; V: TRBV4-1; J: TRBJ2-1; D: .; DNA: TGCGCCAGCAGCCAAGCGGGAACTTACAATGAGCAGTTCTTC; CDR3: CASSQAGTYNEQFF
size: .; V: TRBV27; J: TRBJ2-7; D: TRBD1; DNA: TGTGCCAGCAGTCTAAGACAGGGGAGAAACGAGCAGTACTTC; CDR3: CASSLRQGRNEQYF
size: .; V: TRBV27; J: TRBJ2-1; D: TRBD2; DNA: TGTGCCAGCAGTCCCGGGACTAGCGGGAGCTACAATGAGCAGTTCTTC; CDR3: CASSPGTSGSYNEQFF
size: .; V: TRBV9; J: TRBJ2-1; D: .; DNA: TGTGCCAGCAGACCTCTAGCATCCTCCTACAATGAGCAGTTCTTC; CDR3: CASRPLASSYNEQFF
size: .; V: TRBV7-9; J: TRBJ1-2; D: .; DNA: TGTGCCAGCAGCTTAGAGGCGGGGGTGGTGGATGGCTACACCTTC; CDR3: CASSLEAGVVDGYTF
size: .; V: TRBV27; J: TRBJ2-7; D: .; DNA: TGTGCCAGCAGTTTATCAGTGACGGGGGAGCAGTACTTC; CDR3: CASSLSVTGEQYF
size: once; V: TRBV7-9; J: TRBJ2-7; D: .; DNA: TGTGCCAGCAGCCCTAGCAAAGGACAGAGCTCCTACGAGCAGTACTTC; CDR3: CASSPSKGQSSYEQYF
size: .; V: TRBV6-1; J: TRBJ2-1; D: TRBD2; DNA: TGTGCCAGCAGTAAAAGCGGGAGTGCGGACAATGAGCAGTTCTTC; CDR3: CASSKSGSADNEQFF
size: .; V: TRBV27; J: TRBJ2-3; D: .; DNA: TGTGCCAGCAGTTCCAATCTCGACGCAGATACGCAGTATTTT; CDR3: CASSSNLDADTQYF
size: few; V: TRBV7-9; J: TRBJ2-1; D: TRBD2; DNA: TGTGCCAGCAGCTTTAGGACTAGCGGGCATGATAAGGAGCAGTTCTTC; CDR3: CASSFRTSGHDKEQFF
size: .; V: TRBV19; J: TRBJ2-7; D: .; DNA: TGTGCCAGTAGTATAGGGGGACACGGTCCCTACGAGCAGTACTTC; CDR3: CASSIGGHGPYEQYF
size: once; V: TRBV6-1; J: TRBJ2-7; D: TRBD1; DNA: TGTGCCAGCAGTGAAGACCCTGGGACAGACTACGAGCAGTACTTC; CDR3: CASSEDPGTDYEQYF